The clone carrying this TCR beta chain was recorded at least ten times. Library construction for TCR beta used iRepertoire HTBI primers and Arm-PCR of CDR3 regions. Authors' processing steps: Taken together, the samples had roughly 56 TRBV and 14 TRBJ segments identified. TCRdb called the multiplex PCR reads again in MiXCR, with one record for every CDR3 protein. None of the V and J calls come from the authors' own analysis; TCRdb made them. This table holds 400,000 to 650,000 distinct CDR3 sequences, 15% to 20% found once. Time point described: newly diagnosed GD, antithyroid drugs for less than 3 months. Preparation of the TCR library used RNA extracted from PBMCs. Trimming pared 1 base from V and 6 bases from J, leaving 13 bases between. The germline gives CDR1 LGHDT, CDR2 YNNKEL (reference sequence). This CDR3 is built from 15 residues. This entry is derived from a study of regulatory T cells in long-lasting Graves disease.

These data also featured in a second study, about T cells in Graves' hyperthyroidism and ophthalmopathy. That source adds: Patients aged 18 to 65 had newly diagnosed hyperthyroidism that had lasted under 2 months.

This sequence originates from a woman aged 40-60 years with Graves disease. The chain has TRBV3-1 and TRBJ1-5, with D uncertain. The sample consisted of peripheral blood mononuclear cells (PBMCs), taken at new diagnosis, from a patient treated with antithyroid drugs. The DNA of the CDR3 is TGTGCCAGCAGCCAAGGGAATCGGATAGGTCAGCCCCAGCATTTT. Translating it yields CASSQGNRIGQPQHF.